These 6 T cell receptor beta chains were all obtained from the same sample, sequenced in a study of blood T cell repertoires in COVID-19. Clones were sequenced by immunoSEQ multiplex PCR, and TCRdb holds only the in-frame ones, with some missing. The table includes approximately 200,000 clones, about 84% detected once. Input material: PBMCs or T cells enriched from blood (not recorded which). These TCRs come from a man in his sixties who had recovered from COVID-19.

The gene calls are TRBV24-1 and TRBJ1-2, with TRBD1 matching 7 bases. CDR3 length equals 17 residues. The ends lost 5 bases at V and 4 bases at J; junction bases unmatched: 15. Germline V CDR1 and CDR2: KGHDR, SFDVKD. The CDR3 loop reads CATSGFTGTDYGYGYTF. The CDR3 coding sequence is TGTGCCACCAGTGGATTTACCGGGACAGACTACGGCTATGGCTACACCTTC.

This CDR3 is CASSEVKHAYGYTF. The CDR3 DNA sequence: TGTGCCAGCAGTGAAGTAAAACACGCCTATGGCTACACCTTC. The chain couples TRBV2 to TRBJ1-2; no reliable D call. This CDR3 has 14 residues. V was shortened by 1 base and J by 4 bases, with 10 bases between the two germline ends. Germline-derived CDR1 and CDR2 are SNHLY and FYNNEI.

The chain links TRBV19 to TRBJ2-7, with 7 bases lining up with TRBD2. CDR3 size: 11 residues. Per germline, CDR1 LNHDA and CDR2 SQIVND (reference sequence). After removal of 11 bases from V and 3 bases from J, the junction contained 4 bases not matched to a gene. CDR3 bases: TGTGCCTGTCGCGGGGGCTACGAGCAGTACTTC. Its translation is CACRGGYEQYF.

The chain combines TRBV7-9 with TRBJ2-1; tentatively, D is TRBD1 (6 bases). CDR3 size: 15 residues. V lost 0 bases and J 8 bases, leaving 14 bases between the germline ends. Germline assignment: CDR1 SEHNR and CDR2 FQNEAQ (reference sequence). The CDR3 loop reads CASSLAGHPRDEQFF. The CDR3 bases are TGTGCCAGCAGCTTAGCGGGACACCCTCGCGATGAGCAGTTCTTC. Full variable domain (rest looked up from reference TRBV7-9 and TRBJ2-1): DTGVSQNPRHKITKRGQNVTFRCDPISEHNRLYWYRQTLGQGPEFLTYFQNEAQLEKSRLLSDRFSAERPKGSFSTLEIQRTEQGDSAMYLCASSLAGHPRDEQFFGPGTRLTVL.

A single count supports this clone. The chain links TRBV5-8 to TRBJ1-2, with 8 bases fitting TRBD1. V lost 10 bases and J lost 4; bases outside the gene matches: 9. Germline-derived CDR1 and CDR2 are SGHTS and YDEGEE. The CDR3 spans 13 residues. In DNA form, the CDR3 reads TGTGCCTACCCGGACAGGGAAGGCTATGGCTACACCTTC. Protein sequence: CAYPDREGYGYTF.

The chain employs TRBV9 and TRBJ2-1; TRBD2 is a possible D gene (5 bases). The V and J ends lost 0 bases and 1 base respectively, with 11 bases between them. Per the germline V gene, CDR1 is SGDLS and CDR2 is YYNGEE. The CDR3 contains 16 residues. CDR3 sequence reads: CASSVVAGSSYNEQFF. Here the CDR3 DNA reads TGTGCCAGCAGCGTAGTGGCGGGCTCATCCTACAATGAGCAGTTCTTC.